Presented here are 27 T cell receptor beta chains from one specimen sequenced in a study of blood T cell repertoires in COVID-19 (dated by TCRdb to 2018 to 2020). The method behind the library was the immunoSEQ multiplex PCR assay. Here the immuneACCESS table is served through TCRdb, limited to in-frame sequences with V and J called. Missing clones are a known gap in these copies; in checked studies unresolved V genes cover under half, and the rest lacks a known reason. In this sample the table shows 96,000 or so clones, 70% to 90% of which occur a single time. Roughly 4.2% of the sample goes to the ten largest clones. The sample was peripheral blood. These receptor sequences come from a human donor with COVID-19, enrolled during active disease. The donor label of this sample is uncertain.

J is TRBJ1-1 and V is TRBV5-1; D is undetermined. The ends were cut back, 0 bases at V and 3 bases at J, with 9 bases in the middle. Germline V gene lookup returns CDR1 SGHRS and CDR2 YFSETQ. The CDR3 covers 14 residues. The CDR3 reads CASSLELADTEAFF. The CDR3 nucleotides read TGCGCCAGCAGCTTGGAGTTGGCGGACACTGAAGCTTTCTTT.

The CDR3 coding sequence is TGTGCCAGCAGCCGAAACGGTCTAGCGGTGCACCCAGATACGCAGTATTTT. It yields the protein CASSRNGLAVHPDTQYF. This chain uses TRBV11-3 with TRBJ2-3; TRBD2 aligns across 7 bases. The germline CDR1 and CDR2 sequences are SGHNT and YENEEA. CDR3 length: 17 residues. The V gene end was trimmed by 5 bases and the J gene end by 4 bases; junction bases not matched to a gene: 15.

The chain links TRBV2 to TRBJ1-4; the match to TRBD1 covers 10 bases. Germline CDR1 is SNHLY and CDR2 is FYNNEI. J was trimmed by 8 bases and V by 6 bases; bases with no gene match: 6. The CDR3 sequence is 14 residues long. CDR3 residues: CASRGTGVGEKLFF. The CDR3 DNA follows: TGTGCCAGCAGGGGGACAGGGGTTGGAGAAAAACTGTTTTTT.

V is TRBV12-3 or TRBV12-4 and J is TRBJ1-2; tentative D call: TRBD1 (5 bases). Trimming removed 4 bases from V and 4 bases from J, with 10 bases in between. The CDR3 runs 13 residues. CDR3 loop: CASSSTAPYGYTF. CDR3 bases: TGTGCCAGCAGTTCGACAGCCCCCTATGGCTACACCTTC.

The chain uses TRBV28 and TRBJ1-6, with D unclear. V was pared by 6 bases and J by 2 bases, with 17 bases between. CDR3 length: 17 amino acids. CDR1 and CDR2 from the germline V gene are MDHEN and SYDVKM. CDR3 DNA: TGTGCCAGCAGCCAGACCAGCGGTGAGCCCTATAATTCACCCCTCCACTTT. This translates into CASSQTSGEPYNSPLHF. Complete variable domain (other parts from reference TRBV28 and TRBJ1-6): DVKVTQSSRYLVKRTGEKVFLECVQDMDHENMFWYRQDPGLGLRLIYFSYDVKMKEKGDIPEGYSVSREKKERFSLILESASTNQTSMYLCASSQTSGEPYNSPLHFGNGTRLTVT.

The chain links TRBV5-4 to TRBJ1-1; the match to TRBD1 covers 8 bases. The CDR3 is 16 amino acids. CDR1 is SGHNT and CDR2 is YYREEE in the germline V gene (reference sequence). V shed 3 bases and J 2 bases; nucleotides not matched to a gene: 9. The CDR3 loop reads CASSSRPGGLNTEAFF. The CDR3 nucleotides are TGTGCCAGCAGCTCCCGGCCAGGGGGCCTAAACACTGAAGCTTTCTTT.

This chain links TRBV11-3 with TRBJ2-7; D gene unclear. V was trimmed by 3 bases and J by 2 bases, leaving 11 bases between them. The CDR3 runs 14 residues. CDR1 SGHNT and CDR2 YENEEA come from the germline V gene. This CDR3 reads CASSFRRVAYEQYF. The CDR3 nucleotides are TGTGCCAGCAGCTTCCGTCGCGTTGCCTACGAGCAGTACTTC.

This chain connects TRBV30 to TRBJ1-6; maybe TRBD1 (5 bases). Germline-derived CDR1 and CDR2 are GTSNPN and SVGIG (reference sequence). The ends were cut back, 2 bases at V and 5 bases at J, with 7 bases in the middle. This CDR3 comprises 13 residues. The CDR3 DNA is TGTGCCTGGAGTCCAGGGAATAATTCACCCCTCCACTTT. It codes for CAWSPGNNSPLHF.

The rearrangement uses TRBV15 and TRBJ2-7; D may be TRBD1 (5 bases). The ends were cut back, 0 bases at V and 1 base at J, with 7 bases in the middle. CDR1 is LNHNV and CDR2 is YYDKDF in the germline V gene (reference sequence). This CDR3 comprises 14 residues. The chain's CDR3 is CATSRETGSYEQYF. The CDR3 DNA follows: TGTGCCACCAGCAGAGAAACAGGTTCCTACGAGCAGTACTTC.

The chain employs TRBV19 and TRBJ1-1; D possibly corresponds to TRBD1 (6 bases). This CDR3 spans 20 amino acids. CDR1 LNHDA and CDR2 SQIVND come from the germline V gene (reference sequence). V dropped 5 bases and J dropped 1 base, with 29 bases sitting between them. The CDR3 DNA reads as TGTGCCAGTAGTCCTCGCCCCCAGACAGGACTGGAGTTACGGAACACTGAAGCTTTCTTT. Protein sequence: CASSPRPQTGLELRNTEAFF.

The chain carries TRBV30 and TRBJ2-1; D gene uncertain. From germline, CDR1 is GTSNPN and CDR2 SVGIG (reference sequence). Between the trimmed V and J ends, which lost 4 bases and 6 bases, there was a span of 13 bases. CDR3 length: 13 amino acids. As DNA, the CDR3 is TGTGCCTGGAAAATCCACGAGCTCAATGAGCAGTTCTTC. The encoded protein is CAWKIHELNEQFF.

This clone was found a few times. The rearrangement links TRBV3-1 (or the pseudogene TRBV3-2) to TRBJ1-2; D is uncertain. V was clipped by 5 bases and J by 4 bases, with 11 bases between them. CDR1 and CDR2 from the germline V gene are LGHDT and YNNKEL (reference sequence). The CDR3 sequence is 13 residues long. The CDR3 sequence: CASSSKRGYGYTF. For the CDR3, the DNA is TGTGCCAGCAGCTCGAAACGGGGCTATGGCTACACCTTC.

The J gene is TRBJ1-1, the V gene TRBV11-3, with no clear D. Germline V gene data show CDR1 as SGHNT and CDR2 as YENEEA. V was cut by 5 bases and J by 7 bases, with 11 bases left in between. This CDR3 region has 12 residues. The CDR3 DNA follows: TGTGCCAGCAGCCTGGGGAGGTTTGAAGCTTTCTTT. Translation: CASSLGRFEAFF.

CDR3 loop: CASSGQNTGELFF. The DNA for the CDR3 is TGTGCCAGCTCGGGACAAAACACCGGGGAGCTGTTTTTT. The chain links TRBV6-4 to TRBJ2-2, with D maybe TRBD1 (6 bases). Trimming stripped 8 bases from V and 2 bases from J, with 9 bases between. CDR3 length equals 13 residues. Germline V gene data show CDR1 as MRHNA and CDR2 as SNTAGT.

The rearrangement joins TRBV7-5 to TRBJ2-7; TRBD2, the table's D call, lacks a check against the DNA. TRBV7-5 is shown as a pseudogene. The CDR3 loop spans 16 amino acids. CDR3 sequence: CVRSLAGLAGAYEQYF. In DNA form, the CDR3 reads TGTGTCAGAAGCTTAGCTGGACTAGCGGGAGCCTACGAGCAGTACTTC.

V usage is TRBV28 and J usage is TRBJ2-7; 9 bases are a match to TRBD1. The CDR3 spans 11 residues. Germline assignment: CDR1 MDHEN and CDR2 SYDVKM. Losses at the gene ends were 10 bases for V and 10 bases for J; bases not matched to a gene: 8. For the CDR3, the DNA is TGTGCCACCCACACAGGGGGCGCACAGTACTTC. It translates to CATHTGGAQYF.

Written as DNA, the CDR3 is TGTGCCAGCAGCCCAAGGGGGGGTCCCAACTCTGGAAACACCATATATTTT. Its protein product is CASSPRGGPNSGNTIYF. The chain has TRBV5-5 and TRBJ1-3; maybe TRBD1 (6 bases). Germline CDR1 SGHKS, CDR2 YYEKEE (reference sequence). This CDR3 has 17 amino acids. V was shortened by 4 bases and J by 0 bases, with 17 bases between the two germline ends.

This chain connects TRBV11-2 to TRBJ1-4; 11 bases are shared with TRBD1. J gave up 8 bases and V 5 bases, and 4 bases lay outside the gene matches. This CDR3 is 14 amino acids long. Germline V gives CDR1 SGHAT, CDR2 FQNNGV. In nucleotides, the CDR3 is TGTGCCAGCAGCCAAGGACAGGGGGCCGAAAAACTGTTTTTT. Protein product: CASSQGQGAEKLFF.

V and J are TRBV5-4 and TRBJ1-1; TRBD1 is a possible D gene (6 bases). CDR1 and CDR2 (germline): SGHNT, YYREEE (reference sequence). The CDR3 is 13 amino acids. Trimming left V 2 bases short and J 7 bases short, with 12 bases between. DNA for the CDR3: TGTGCCAGCAGCTTACAAGGGGGGGGTGAAGCTTTCTTT. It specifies CASSLQGGGEAFF.

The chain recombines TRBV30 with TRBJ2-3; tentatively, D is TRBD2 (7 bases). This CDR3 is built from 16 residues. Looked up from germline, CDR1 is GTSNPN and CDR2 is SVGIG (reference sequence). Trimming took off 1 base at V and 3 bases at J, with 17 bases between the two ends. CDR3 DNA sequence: TGTGCCTGGAGTGCTTCGCTGAGGGGGGGGACAGATACGCAGTATTTT. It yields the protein CAWSASLRGGTDTQYF.

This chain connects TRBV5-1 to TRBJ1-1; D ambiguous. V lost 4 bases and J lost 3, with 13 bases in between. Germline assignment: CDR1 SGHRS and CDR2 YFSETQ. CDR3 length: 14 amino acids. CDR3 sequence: CASSTWTGYTEAFF. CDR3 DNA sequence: TGCGCCAGCAGCACGTGGACGGGGTACACTGAAGCTTTCTTT.

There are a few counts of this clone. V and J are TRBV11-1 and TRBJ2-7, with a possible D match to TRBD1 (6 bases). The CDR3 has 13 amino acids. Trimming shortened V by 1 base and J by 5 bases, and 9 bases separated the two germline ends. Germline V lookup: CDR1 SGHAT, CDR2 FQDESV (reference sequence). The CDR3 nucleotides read TGTGCCAGCAGCTTAGACAGGGTGGACGAGCAGTACTTC. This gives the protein CASSLDRVDEQYF.

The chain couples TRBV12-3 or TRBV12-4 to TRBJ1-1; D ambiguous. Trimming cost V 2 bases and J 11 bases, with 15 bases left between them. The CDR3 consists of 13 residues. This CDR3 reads CASSLNAPGEAFF. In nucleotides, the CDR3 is TGTGCCAGCAGTTTAAATGCCCCCGGTGAGGCTTTCTTT.

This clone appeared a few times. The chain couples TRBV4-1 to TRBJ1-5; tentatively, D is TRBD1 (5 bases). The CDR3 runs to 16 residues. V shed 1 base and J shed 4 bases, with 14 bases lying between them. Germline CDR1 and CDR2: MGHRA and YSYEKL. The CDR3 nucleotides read TGCGCCAGCAGCCAAGGCCCGAAGGGGTGGAATCAGCCCCAGCATTTT. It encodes CASSQGPKGWNQPQHF.

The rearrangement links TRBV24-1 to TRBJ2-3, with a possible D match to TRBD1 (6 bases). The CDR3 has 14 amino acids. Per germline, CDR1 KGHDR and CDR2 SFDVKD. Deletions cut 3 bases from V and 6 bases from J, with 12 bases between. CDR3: CATSDRGTGDTQYF. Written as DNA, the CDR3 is TGTGCCACCAGTGATCGGGGAACAGGGGATACGCAGTATTTT.

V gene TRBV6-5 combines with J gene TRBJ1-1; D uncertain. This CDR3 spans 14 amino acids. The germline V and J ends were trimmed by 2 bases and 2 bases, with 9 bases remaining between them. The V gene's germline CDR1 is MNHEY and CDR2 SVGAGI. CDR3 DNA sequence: TGTGCCAGCAGTTACATGGAGAGAAACACTGAAGCTTTCTTT. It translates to CASSYMERNTEAFF.

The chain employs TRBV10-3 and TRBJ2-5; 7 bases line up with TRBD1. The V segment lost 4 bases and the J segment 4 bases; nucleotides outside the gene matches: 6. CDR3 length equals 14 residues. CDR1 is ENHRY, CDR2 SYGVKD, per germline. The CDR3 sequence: CAISGRDRAETQYF. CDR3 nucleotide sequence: TGTGCCATCAGTGGCCGGGACAGAGCAGAGACCCAGTACTTC.